This TCR beta chain is drawn from a study of blood T cell repertoires in COVID-19. The overall study: COVID-19 samples, acute and convalescent, were from the United States, Italy and Spain. Sample material is recorded as cDNA or gDNA derived from T cells, B-cell-depleted T cells, or PBMCs.

Original analysis: By means of reference gene primer amplification, nucleated cell counts were estimated. The method was immunoSEQ multiplex PCR; TCRdb's version includes in-frame clones alone and lacks a portion of them. That table furnishes V, J and clone size, whereas the DNA furnished D and trimming. The sample carries roughly 120,000 clones, 86% recorded once. Germline assignment: CDR1 SQVTM and CDR2 ANQGSEA. V shed 4 bases, J shed 7 bases, and the junction held 17 bases outside the gene matches. The CDR3 is 17 residues long. The receptor was derived from a man aged 35-49 years with acute or convalescent COVID-19. V gene TRBV29-1 combines with J gene TRBJ1-4, with TRBD1 matching over 8 bases. Sequencing input: peripheral blood. The CDR3 coding sequence is TGCAGCGTTGGTGGGCAGGGGGCGTCGGATGGAGGTGAAAAACTGTTTTTT. Translated: CSVGGQGASDGGEKLFF.